This note documents a single TCR beta chain sequence. The antigen is unknown. Generated by immunoSEQ multiplex PCR, the TCRdb table keeps only in-frame clones and is missing some. The table lists more than 90,000 clones, about nine tenths of them singletons, with roughly 15% in the top ten. Germline trimming cut 1 base from V and 0 bases from J; bases unmatched to any gene: 6. This CDR3 spans 17 amino acids. Germline CDR1 is LGHDT and CDR2 is YNNKEL (reference sequence). The data derive from a study of T cell responses to AZD1222 COVID-19 vaccine. General study points: Nearly half of spike-specific TCRs reportedly target unmutated variant regions. It was only after the peak T cell response that any repertoires were sampled. It should be noted that donors were predominantly white British and more often female, and clonal diversity was possibly underestimated.

The analysis combined second doses at about 4 or about 12 weeks. The rearrangement uses TRBV3-1 (or the pseudogene TRBV3-2) and TRBJ1-3; 7 nucleotides match TRBD1. The sequences come from peripheral blood, collected 28 days after the second AZD1222 dose. This clonotype originated in an adult who received the AZD1222 COVID-19 vaccine. CDR3 residues: CASSQAWDRFSGNTIYF. The CDR3 DNA is TGTGCCAGCAGCCAAGCCTGGGACAGATTCTCTGGAAACACCATATATTTT.